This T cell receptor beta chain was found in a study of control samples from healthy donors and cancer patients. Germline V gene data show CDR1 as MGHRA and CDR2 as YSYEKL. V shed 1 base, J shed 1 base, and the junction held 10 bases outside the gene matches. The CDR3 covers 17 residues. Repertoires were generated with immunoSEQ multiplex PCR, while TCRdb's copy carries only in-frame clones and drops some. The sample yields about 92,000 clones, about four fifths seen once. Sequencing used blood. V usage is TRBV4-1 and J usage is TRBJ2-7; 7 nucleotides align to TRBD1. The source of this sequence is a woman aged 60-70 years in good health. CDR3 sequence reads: CASSQGYRQGSSYEQYF. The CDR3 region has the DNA TGCGCCAGCAGCCAAGGATACCGACAGGGCTCTTCCTACGAGCAGTACTTC.